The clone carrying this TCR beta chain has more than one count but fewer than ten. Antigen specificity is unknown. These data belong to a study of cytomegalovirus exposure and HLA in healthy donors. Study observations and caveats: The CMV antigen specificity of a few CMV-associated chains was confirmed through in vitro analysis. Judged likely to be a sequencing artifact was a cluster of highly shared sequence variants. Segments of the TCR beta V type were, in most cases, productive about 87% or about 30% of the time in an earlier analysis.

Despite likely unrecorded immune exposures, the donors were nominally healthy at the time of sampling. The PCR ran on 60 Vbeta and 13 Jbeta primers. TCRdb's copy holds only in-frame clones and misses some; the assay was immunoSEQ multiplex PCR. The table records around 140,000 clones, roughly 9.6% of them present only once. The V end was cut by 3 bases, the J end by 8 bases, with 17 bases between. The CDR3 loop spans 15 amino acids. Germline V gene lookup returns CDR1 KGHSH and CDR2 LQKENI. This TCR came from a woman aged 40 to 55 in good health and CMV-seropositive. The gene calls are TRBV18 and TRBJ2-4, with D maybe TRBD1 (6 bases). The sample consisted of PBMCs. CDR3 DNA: TGTGCCAGCTCACCTTATCAGGGGTCGCGGGACATTCAGTACTTC. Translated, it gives CASSPYQGSRDIQYF.